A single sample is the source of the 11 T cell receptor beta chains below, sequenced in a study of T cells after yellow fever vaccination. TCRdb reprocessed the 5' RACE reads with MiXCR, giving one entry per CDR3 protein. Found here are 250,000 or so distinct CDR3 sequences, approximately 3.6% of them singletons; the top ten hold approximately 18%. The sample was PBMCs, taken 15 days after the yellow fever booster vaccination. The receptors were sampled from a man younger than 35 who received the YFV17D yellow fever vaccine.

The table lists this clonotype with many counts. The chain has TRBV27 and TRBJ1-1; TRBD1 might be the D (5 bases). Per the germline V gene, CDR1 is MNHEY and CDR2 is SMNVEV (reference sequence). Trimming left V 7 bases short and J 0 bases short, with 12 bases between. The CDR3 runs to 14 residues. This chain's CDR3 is CASTTGPMNTEAFF. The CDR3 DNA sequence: TGTGCCAGCACGACGGGGCCAATGAACACTGAAGCTTTCTTT.

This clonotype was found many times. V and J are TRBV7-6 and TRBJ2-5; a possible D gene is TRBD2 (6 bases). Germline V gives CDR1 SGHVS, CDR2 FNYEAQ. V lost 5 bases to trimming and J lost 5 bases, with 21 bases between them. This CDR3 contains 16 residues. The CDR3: CASSILHGTPRETQYF. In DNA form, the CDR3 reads TGTGCCAGCAGCATACTTCACGGGACTCCAAGGGAGACCCAGTACTTC.

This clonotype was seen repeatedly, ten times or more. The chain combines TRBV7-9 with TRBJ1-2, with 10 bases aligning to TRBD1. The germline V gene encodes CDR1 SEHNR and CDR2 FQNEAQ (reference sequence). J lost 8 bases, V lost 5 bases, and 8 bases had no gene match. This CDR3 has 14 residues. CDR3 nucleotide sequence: TGTGCCAGCAGCCTTACGACAGGGGGCTGGGGCTACACCTTC. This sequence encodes CASSLTTGGWGYTF.

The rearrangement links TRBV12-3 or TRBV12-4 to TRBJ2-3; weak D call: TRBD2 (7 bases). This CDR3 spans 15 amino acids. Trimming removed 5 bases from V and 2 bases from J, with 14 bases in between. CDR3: CASSHRGGNTDTQYF. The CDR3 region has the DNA TGTGCCAGCAGTCACCGCGGGGGCAACACAGATACGCAGTATTTT.

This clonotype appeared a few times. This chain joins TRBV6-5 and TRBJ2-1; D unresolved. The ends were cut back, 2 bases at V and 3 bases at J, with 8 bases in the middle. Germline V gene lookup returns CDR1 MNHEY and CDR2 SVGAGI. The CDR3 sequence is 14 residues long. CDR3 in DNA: TGTGCCAGCAGTTACGTACTTAACTACAATGAGCAGTTCTTC. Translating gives CASSYVLNYNEQFF.

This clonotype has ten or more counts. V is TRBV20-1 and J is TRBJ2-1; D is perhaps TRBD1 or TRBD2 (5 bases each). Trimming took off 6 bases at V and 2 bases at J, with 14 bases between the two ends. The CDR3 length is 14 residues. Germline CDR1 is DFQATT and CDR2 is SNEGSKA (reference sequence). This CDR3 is CSAKRLGAYNEQFF. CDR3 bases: TGCAGTGCGAAGAGGTTGGGGGCCTACAATGAGCAGTTCTTC.

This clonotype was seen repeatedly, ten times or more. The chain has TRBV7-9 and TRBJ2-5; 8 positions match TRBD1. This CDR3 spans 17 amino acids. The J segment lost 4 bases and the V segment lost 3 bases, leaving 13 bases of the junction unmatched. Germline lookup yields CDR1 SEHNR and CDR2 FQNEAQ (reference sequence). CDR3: CASSLNSRQGIGETQYF. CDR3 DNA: TGTGCCAGCAGCTTGAATAGTCGACAGGGGATAGGAGAGACCCAGTACTTC.

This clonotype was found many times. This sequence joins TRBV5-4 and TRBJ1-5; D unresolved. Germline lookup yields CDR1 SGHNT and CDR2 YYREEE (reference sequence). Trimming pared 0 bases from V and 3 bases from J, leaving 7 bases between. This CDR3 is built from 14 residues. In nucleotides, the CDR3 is TGTGCCAGCAGCTTGGCAGGTTACAATCAGCCCCAGCATTTT. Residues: CASSLAGYNQPQHF.

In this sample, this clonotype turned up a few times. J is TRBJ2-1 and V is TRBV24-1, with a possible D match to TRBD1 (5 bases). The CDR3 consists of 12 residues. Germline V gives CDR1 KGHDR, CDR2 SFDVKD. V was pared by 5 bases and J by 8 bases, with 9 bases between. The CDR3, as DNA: TGTGCCACCAGTGTTAGGGGTGATGAGCAGTTCTTC. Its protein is CATSVRGDEQFF.

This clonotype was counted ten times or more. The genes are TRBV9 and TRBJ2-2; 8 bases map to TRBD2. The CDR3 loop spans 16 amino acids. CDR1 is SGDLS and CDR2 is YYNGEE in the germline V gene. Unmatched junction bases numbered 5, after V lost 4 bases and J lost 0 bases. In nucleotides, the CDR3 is TGTGCCAGCAGCCACCCAGCGGGGGCGAACACCGGGGAGCTGTTTTTT. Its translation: CASSHPAGANTGELFF.

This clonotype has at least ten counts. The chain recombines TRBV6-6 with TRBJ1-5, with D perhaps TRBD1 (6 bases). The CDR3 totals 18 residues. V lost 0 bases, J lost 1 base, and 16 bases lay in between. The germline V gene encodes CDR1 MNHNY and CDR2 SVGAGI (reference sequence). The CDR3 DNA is TGTGCCAGCAGTTACTCGCCCAGGGGTCGGGTAAGCAATCAGCCCCAGCATTTT. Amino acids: CASSYSPRGRVSNQPQHF.